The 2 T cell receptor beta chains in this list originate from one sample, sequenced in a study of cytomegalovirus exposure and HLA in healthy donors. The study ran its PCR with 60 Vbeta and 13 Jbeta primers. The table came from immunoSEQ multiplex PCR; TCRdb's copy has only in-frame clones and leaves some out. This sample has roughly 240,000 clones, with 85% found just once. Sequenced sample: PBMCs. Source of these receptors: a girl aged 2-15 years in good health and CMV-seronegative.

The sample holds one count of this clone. CDR3 amino acids: CSVEGLAGGPYNEQFF. CDR3 bases: TGCAGCGTTGAAGGACTAGCGGGAGGGCCCTACAATGAGCAGTTCTTC. V gene TRBV29-1 combines with J gene TRBJ2-1, with TRBD2 matching over 14 bases. The V segment lost 1 base and the J segment 2 bases; nucleotides outside the gene matches: 1. CDR3 length: 16 residues. CDR1 is SQVTM and CDR2 is ANQGSEA in the germline V gene.

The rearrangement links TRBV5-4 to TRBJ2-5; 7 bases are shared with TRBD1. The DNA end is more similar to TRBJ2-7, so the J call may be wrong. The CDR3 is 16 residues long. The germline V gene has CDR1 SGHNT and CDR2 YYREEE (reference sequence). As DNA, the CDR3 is TGTGCCAGCAGCAATGATCCGGGACAGCAGAAATACGAGCAGTACTTC. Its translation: CASSNDPGQQKYEQYF.